The 10 T cell receptor beta chains presented below share a single source sample, sequenced in a study of CD8 T cells in ankylosing spondylitis listed by TCRdb under 2017. Libraries were prepared through 5' RACE. The reads were generated on an Illumina HiSeq 2500. TCRdb reprocessing: public reads trimmed at Q25 with fastp, clones called with MiXCR, in-frame beta chains kept. When rows share a CDR3 protein, they turn into one entry using the most common DNA and genes. Within this sample are about 92,000 distinct CDR3 sequences, with approximately 9% of them counted one time only. Over 4.5% of the sample rests with the top ten. Sequenced material: blood, either unsorted or a sorted T cell fraction (not recorded which). The receptors were gathered from a male donor with ankylosing spondylitis or in good health (not recorded which).

This clonotype appeared many times. This sequence joins TRBV5-1 and TRBJ2-3, with no clear D. The CDR3 extends over 16 amino acids. Trimming took 0 bases from V and 2 from J, leaving 13 bases between them. In germline, CDR1 is SGHRS, CDR2 YFSETQ. Here the CDR3 reads CASSLEGGTATDTQYF. CDR3 nucleotides: TGCGCCAGCAGCTTGGAAGGTGGAACAGCCACAGATACGCAGTATTTT.

This clonotype was recorded many times. This chain links TRBV2 with TRBJ2-1, with 9 bases identical to TRBD1. The length of the CDR3 is 15 residues. Germline CDR1 reads SNHLY; CDR2 reads FYNNEI. Trimming removed 4 bases from V and 2 bases from J; junction bases left unmatched: 3. Here the CDR3 DNA reads TGTGCCAGCAGTGCGACAGGGGGGGCCTACAATGAGCAGTTCTTC. It specifies CASSATGGAYNEQFF.

The rearrangement links TRBV7-9 to TRBJ2-1, with TRBD2 matching 8 bases. The CDR3 spans 14 residues. In germline, CDR1 is SEHNR, CDR2 FQNEAQ (reference sequence). V was clipped by 4 bases and J by 8 bases; unmatched bases: 7. The CDR3 reads CASSWGTRVDEQFF. Written as DNA, the CDR3 is TGTGCCAGCAGCTGGGGGACTAGGGTCGATGAGCAGTTCTTC.

This clonotype showed up many times. The chain combines TRBV28 with TRBJ2-3; TRBD2 matches at 8 bases. The CDR3 extends over 14 amino acids. The germline gives CDR1 MDHEN, CDR2 SYDVKM. Losses at the gene ends were 6 bases for V and 2 bases for J; bases not matched to a gene: 4. The CDR3: CASSAGGLTDTQYF. The CDR3 nucleotides are TGTGCCAGCAGCGCGGGGGGCCTCACAGATACGCAGTATTTT.

This clonotype has at least ten counts. This chain uses TRBV20-1 with TRBJ2-1; D gene uncertain. V lost 5 bases, J lost 6 bases, and 20 bases lay in between. CDR1 and CDR2 (germline): DFQATT, SNEGSKA (reference sequence). The CDR3 spans 15 residues. DNA of the CDR3: TGCAGTGCTCCCAATCCGGTCCGAGCCCTCAATGAGCAGTTCTTC. Translating gives CSAPNPVRALNEQFF.

V usage is TRBV5-4 and J usage is TRBJ2-2; TRBD1 might be the D (5 bases). V lost 4 bases and J 0 bases, leaving 13 bases between the germline ends. The CDR3 sequence is 16 residues long. Per germline, CDR1 SGHNT and CDR2 YYREEE (reference sequence). The CDR3 region is CASSPRVGTNTGELFF. In DNA form, the CDR3 reads TGTGCCAGCAGCCCCAGGGTGGGGACGAACACCGGGGAGCTGTTTTTT.

This clonotype was recorded many times. The chain uses TRBV20-1 and TRBJ2-4; 7 bases are shared with TRBD2. The V segment lost 4 bases and the J segment 0 bases; nucleotides outside the gene matches: 3. This CDR3 comprises 14 residues. Per germline, CDR1 DFQATT and CDR2 SNEGSKA (reference sequence). For the CDR3, the DNA is TGCAGTGCTACCGGGAGGCTAGCCAAAAACATTCAGTACTTC. Its protein product is CSATGRLAKNIQYF.

The table lists this clonotype with many counts. The V and J genes are TRBV12-3 or TRBV12-4 and TRBJ2-7; no definite D call. The V gene lost 3 bases and the J gene lost 3 bases, with 18 bases spanning the gap. CDR3 length: 16 amino acids. This CDR3 is CASSFEIRQKIYEQYF. The CDR3 nucleotides read TGTGCCAGCAGTTTTGAGATCAGGCAGAAGATCTACGAGCAGTACTTC.

This clonotype has at least ten counts. The V gene is TRBV4-2, the J gene TRBJ2-3; D is uncertain. Trimming removed 4 bases at V and 1 base at J, with 15 bases between. The CDR3 has 16 residues. Per germline, CDR1 LGHNA and CDR2 YNFKEQ. DNA for the CDR3: TGTGCCAGCAGCCTAAACTCGCCTCCAGGCACAGATACGCAGTATTTT. It is translated as CASSLNSPPGTDTQYF.

At least ten counts were recorded for this clonotype. The chain couples TRBV4-2 to TRBJ1-6; D call uncertain. V was trimmed by 4 bases and J by 7 bases, leaving 17 bases between them. CDR3 length equals 16 residues. CDR1 is LGHNA and CDR2 is YNFKEQ in the germline V gene. The CDR3 region has the DNA TGTGCCAGCAGCCCTACCCCGACGGGGAGGAATTCACCCCTCCACTTT. Residues: CASSPTPTGRNSPLHF.